This is a list of T cell receptor beta chains from one sample in a study of beta chain features in type 1 diabetes. Clones were sequenced by immunoSEQ multiplex PCR, and TCRdb holds only the in-frame ones, with some missing. The sample lists 250,000 to 350,000 clones; less than 15% were seen once. The specimen was central memory CD4+ T cells from blood. The receptor source for this set is a man aged 25 to 40 in good health. The CDR3 runs from the conserved cysteine through the conserved F or W. A D gene is named only where the DNA matches it firmly. Size is stated for part of the rows, as once, few or many counts, or as a class when the clone is expanded.

D: NA
J: TRBJ1-2
size: many
V: TRBV7-2
CDR3: CASSNSGRSYGYTF
DNA: TGTGCCAGCAGCAACTCGGGACGGTCTTATGGCTACACCTTC

D: NA
J: TRBJ2-3
size: NA
V: TRBV4-1
CDR3: CASSRLGALSTDTQYF
DNA: TGCGCCAGCAGCCGTTTGGGAGCCCTAAGCACAGATACGCAGTATTTT

D: NA
J: TRBJ1-2
size: NA
V: TRBV14
CDR3: CASSQAGTTSHGYTF
DNA: TGTGCCAGCAGCCAAGCCGGGACTACCTCCCATGGCTACACCTTC

D: NA
J: TRBJ2-7
size: NA
V: TRBV7-8
CDR3: CASSLATYEQYF
DNA: TGTGCCAGCAGCTTAGCGACCTACGAGCAGTACTTC

D: TRBD1
J: TRBJ1-6
size: few
V: TRBV19
CDR3: CASSMSWDRRNSPLHF
DNA: TGTGCCAGTAGTATGAGTTGGGACAGGAGAAATTCACCCCTCCACTTT

D: NA
J: TRBJ2-1
size: few
V: TRBV28
CDR3: CASSSLSGNSYNEQFF
DNA: TGTGCCAGCAGTTCACTATCTGGGAACTCCTACAATGAGCAGTTCTTC

D: TRBD1
J: TRBJ1-2
size: few
V: TRBV18
CDR3: CASSQTGDGYTF
DNA: TGTGCCAGCTCACAGACAGGGGATGGCTACACCTTC

D: NA
J: TRBJ1-2
size: few
V: TRBV30
CDR3: CAWMASANYGYTF
DNA: TGTGCCTGGATGGCCAGCGCGAACTATGGCTACACCTTC

D: NA
J: TRBJ2-3
size: few
V: TRBV27
CDR3: CASSLTVKTDTQYF
DNA: TGTGCCAGCAGTTTAACGGTAAAAACAGATACGCAGTATTTT

D: NA
J: TRBJ2-4
size: many
V: TRBV7-9
CDR3: CASSTSDSKNIQYF
DNA: TGTGCCAGCAGCACTAGTGACTCCAAAAACATTCAGTACTTC

D: NA
J: TRBJ2-6
size: NA
V: TRBV5-6
CDR3: CASSFRSGASVLTF
DNA: TGTGCCAGCAGCTTCCGCAGTGGGGCCAGCGTCCTGACTTTC

D: TRBD2
J: TRBJ2-1
size: NA
V: TRBV4-3
CDR3: CASRGGGSYNEQFF
DNA: TGCGCCAGCAGGGGCGGGGGCTCCTACAATGAGCAGTTCTTC

D: TRBD1
J: TRBJ1-1
size: NA
V: TRBV5-1
CDR3: CASSPRQGVLGNTEAFF
DNA: TGCGCCAGCAGCCCCAGACAGGGGGTTTTGGGGAACACTGAAGCTTTCTTT

D: NA
J: TRBJ2-7
size: NA
V: TRBV9
CDR3: CASSVGPVVYEQYF
DNA: TGTGCCAGCAGCGTAGGTCCAGTCGTCTACGAGCAGTACTTC

D: NA
J: TRBJ2-5
size: few
V: TRBV14
CDR3: CASSQHWAGETQYF
DNA: TGTGCCAGCAGCCAACATTGGGCGGGAGAGACCCAGTACTTC

D: TRBD1
J: TRBJ1-1
size: few
V: TRBV7-9
CDR3: CASSLSRGTEAFF
DNA: TGTGCCAGCAGCTTATCCAGGGGGACTGAAGCTTTCTTT

D: NA
J: TRBJ2-2
size: NA
V: TRBV7-9
CDR3: CASSLADPNTGELFF
DNA: TGTGCCAGCAGCTTAGCAGACCCGAACACCGGGGAGCTGTTTTTT

D: NA
J: TRBJ2-7
size: NA
V: TRBV5-8
CDR3: CASSDDLSYEQYF
DNA: TGTGCCAGCAGCGATGACTTGTCCTACGAGCAGTACTTC

D: TRBD1
J: TRBJ2-1
size: few
V: TRBV11-3
CDR3: CASSSGQGSLVEQFF
DNA: TGTGCCAGCAGCTCAGGACAGGGTTCCTTGGTTGAGCAGTTCTTC

D: TRBD1
J: TRBJ1-2
size: few
V: TRBV18
CDR3: CASSGQEANYGYTF
DNA: TGTGCCAGCTCCGGACAGGAGGCTAACTATGGCTACACCTTC

D: TRBD2
J: TRBJ2-3
size: few
V: TRBV30
CDR3: CAWKVLAGNADTQYF
DNA: TGTGCCTGGAAGGTTCTAGCGGGAAATGCAGATACGCAGTATTTT

D: TRBD2
J: TRBJ2-1
size: many
V: TRBV30
CDR3: CAWSRGLAGAGDEQFF
DNA: TGTGCCTGGAGTCGCGGACTAGCGGGAGCGGGGGATGAGCAGTTCTTC

D: NA
J: TRBJ2-2
size: NA
V: TRBV11-3
CDR3: CASSLDSYTGELFF
DNA: TGTGCCAGCAGCTTAGACTCATACACCGGGGAGCTGTTTTTT